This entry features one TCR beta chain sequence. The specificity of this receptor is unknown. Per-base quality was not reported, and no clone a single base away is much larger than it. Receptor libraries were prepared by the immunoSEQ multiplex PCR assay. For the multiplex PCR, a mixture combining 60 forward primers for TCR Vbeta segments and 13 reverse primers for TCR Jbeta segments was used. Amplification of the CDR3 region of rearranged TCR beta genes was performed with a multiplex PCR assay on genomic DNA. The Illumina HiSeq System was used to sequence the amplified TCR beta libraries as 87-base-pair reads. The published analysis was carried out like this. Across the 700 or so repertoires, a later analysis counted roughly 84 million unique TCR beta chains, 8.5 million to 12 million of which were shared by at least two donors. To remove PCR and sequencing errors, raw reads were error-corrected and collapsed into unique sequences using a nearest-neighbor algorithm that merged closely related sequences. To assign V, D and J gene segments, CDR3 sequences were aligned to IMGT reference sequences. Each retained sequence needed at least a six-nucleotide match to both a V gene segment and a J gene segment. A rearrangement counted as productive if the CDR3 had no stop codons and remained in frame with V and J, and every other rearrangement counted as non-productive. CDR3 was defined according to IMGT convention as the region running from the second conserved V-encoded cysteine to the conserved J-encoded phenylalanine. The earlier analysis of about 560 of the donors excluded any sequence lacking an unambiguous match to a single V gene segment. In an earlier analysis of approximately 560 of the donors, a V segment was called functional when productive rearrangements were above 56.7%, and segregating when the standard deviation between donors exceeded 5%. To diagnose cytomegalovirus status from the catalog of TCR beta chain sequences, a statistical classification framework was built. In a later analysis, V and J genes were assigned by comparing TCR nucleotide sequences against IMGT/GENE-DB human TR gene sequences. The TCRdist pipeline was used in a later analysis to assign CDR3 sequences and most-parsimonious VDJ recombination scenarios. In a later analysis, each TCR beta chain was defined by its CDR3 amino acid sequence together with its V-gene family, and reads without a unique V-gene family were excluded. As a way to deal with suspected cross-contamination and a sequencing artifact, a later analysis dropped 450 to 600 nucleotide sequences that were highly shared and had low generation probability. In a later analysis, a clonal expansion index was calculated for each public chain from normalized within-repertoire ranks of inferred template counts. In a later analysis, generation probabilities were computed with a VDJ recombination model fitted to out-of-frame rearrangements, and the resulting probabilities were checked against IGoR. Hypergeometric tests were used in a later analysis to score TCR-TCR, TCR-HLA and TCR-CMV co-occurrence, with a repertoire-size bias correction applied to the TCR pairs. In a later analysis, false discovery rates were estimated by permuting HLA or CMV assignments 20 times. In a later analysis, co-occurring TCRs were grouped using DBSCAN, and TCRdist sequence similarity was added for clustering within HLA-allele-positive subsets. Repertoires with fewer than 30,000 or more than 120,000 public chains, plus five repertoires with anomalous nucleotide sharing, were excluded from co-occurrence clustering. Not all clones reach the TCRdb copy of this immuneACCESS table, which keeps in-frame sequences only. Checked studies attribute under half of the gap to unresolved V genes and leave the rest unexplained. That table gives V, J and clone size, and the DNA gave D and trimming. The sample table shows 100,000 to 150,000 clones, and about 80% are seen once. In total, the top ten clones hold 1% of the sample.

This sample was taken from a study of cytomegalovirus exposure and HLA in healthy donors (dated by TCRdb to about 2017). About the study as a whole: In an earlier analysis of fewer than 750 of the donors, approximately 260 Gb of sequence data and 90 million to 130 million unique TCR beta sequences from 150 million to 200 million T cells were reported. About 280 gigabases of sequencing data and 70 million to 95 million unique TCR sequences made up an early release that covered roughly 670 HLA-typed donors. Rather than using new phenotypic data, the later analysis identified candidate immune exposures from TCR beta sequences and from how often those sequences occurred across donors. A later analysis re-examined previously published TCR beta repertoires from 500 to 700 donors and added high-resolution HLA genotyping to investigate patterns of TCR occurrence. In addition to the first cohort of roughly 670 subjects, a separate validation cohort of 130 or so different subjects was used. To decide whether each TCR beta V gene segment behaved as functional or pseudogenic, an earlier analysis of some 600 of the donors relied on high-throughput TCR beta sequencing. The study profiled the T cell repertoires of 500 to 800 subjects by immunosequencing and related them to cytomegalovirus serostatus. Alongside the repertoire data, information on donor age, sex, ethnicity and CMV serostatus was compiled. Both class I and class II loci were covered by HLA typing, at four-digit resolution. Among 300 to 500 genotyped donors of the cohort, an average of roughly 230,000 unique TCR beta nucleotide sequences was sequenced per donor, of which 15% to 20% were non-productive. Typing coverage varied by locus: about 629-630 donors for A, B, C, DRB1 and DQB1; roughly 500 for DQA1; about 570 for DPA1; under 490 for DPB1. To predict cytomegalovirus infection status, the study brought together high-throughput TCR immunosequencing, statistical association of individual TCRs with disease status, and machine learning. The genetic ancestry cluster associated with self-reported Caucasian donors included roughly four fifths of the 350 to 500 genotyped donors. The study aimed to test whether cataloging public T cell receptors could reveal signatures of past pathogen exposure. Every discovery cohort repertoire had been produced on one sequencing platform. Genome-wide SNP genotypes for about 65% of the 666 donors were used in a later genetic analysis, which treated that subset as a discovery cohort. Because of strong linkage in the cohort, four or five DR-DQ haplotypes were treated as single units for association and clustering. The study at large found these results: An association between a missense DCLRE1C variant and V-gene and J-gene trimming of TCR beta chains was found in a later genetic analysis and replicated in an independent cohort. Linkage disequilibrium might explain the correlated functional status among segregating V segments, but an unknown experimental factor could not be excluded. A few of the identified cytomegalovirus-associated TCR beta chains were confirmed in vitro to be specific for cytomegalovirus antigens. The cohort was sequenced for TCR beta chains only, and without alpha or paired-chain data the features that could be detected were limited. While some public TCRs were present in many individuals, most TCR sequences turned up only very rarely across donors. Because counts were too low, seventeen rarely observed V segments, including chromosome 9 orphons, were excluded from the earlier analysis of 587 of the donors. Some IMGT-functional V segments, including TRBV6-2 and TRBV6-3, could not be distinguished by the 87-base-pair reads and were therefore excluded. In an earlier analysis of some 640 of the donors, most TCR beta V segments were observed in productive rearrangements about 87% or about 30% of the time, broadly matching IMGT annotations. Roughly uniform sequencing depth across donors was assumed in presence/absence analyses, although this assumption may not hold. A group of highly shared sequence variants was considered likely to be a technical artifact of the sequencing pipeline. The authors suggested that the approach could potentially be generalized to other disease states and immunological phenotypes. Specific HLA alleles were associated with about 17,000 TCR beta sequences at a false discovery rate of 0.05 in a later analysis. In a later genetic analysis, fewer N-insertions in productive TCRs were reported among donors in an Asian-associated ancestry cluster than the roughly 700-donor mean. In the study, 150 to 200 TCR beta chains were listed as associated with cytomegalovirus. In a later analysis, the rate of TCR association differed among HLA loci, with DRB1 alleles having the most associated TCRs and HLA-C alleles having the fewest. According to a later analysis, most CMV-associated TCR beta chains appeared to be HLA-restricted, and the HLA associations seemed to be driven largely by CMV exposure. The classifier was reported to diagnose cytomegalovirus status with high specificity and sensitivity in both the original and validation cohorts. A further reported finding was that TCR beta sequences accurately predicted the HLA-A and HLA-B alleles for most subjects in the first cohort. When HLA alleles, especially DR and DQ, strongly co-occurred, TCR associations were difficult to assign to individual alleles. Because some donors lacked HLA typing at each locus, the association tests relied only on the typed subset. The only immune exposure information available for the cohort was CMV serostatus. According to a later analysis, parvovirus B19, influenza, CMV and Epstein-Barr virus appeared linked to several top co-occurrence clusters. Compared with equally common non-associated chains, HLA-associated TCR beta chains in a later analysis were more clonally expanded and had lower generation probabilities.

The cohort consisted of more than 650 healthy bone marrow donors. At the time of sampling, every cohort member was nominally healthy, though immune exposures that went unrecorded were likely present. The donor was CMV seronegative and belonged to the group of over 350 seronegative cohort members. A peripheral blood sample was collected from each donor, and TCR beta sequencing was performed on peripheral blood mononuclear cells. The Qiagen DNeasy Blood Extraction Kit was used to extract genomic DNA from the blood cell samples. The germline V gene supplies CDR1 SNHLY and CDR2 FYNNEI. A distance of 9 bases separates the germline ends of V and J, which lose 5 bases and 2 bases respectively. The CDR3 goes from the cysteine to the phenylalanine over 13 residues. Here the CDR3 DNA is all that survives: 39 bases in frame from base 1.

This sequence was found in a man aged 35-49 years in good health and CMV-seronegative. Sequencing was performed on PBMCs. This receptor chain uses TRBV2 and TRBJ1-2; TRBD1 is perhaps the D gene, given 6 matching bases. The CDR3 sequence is CASSSGQNYGYTF. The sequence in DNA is TGTGCCAGCAGTTCCGGACAGAACTATGGCTACACCTTC. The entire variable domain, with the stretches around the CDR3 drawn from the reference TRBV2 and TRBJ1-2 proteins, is EPEVTQTPSHQVTQMGQEVILRCVPISNHLYFYWYRQILGQKVEFLVSFYNNEISEKSEIFDDQFSVERPDGSNFTLKIRSTKLEDSAMYFCASSSGQNYGYTFGSGTRLTVV.